The rows below give T cell receptor beta chains drawn from one sample of a study of cytomegalovirus exposure and HLA in healthy donors. Measured with immunoSEQ multiplex PCR; TCRdb has only the in-frame clones, and not every one. The sample lists about 90,000 clones, about two thirds occurring once. Sequenced: PBMCs. These receptors were collected from a woman under 40 in good health and CMV-seropositive. The CDR3 runs from the conserved cysteine through the conserved F or W. The D gene is left open where the match is weak. Rows give clone size only sometimes, using once, few, many, or a class for an expanded clone.

CDR3nt | CDR3aa | abundance | v_gene | d_gene | j_gene
TGCGCCAGCAGCTTGATTCAGTTGCCTGGGGCCAACGTCCTGACTTTC | CASSLIQLPGANVLTF | . | TRBV5-1 | . | TRBJ2-6
TGTGCCAGCTCACTCCTGGGACAGGCAACTAATGAAAAACTGTTTTTT | CASSLLGQATNEKLFF | few | TRBV18 | TRBD1 | TRBJ1-4
TGTGCCATCAGTCCCATGACAGGACGTTCCCTTTACAATGAGCAGTTCTTC | CAISPMTGRSLYNEQFF | . | TRBV10-3 | . | TRBJ2-1
TGCGCCAGCAGCCAAGATAGTCGGGACAGGGGGCTTTACGAGCAGTACTTC | CASSQDSRDRGLYEQYF | . | TRBV4-1 | TRBD1 | TRBJ2-7
TGTGCCAGCAGGTGGGGGGGGATGGAGGCTTTCTTT | CASRWGGMEAFF | few | TRBV28 | . | TRBJ1-1
TGTGCCAGCAGTCCCCGGGGACTAGACACAGATACGCAGTATTTT | CASSPRGLDTDTQYF | few | TRBV6-1 | TRBD2 | TRBJ2-3
TGCGCCAGCAGCTCGGGACTAGCGGGGGGACAAGAGACCCAGTACTTC | CASSSGLAGGQETQYF | . | TRBV5-1 | TRBD2 | TRBJ2-5
TGTGCCAGCAGCGCAGGGGGCGCGGCCGGGGAGCTGTTTTTT | CASSAGGAAGELFF | . | TRBV6-1 | TRBD1 | TRBJ2-2
TGTGCCAGCAGCGTAGAAGTGGAGAGCACTGAAGCTTTCTTT | CASSVEVESTEAFF | . | TRBV9 | . | TRBJ1-1
TGTGCCAGCAGCCAAATCACAGGGGGACTAGGAAACACCATATATTTT | CASSQITGGLGNTIYF | . | TRBV7-2 | TRBD1 | TRBJ1-3
TGTGCCAGCAGTTTAGGGAGGAGCTCCTACGAGCAGTACTTC | CASSLGRSSYEQYF | . | TRBV28 | . | TRBJ2-7
TGTGCCAGCAGCTTTGGGCTGAACACTGAAGCTTTCTTT | CASSFGLNTEAFF | . | TRBV5-4 | . | TRBJ1-1
TGTGCCAGCAGGGGGACAAACTATGGCTACACCTTC | CASRGTNYGYTF | . | TRBV28 | . | TRBJ1-2
TGTGCCAGCAGCGTGGAACAGGGGCCCTCCTACGAGCAGTACTTC | CASSVEQGPSYEQYF | . | TRBV9 | TRBD1 | TRBJ2-7
TGCGCCAGCAGCCCGGCCGGGACAGAGCAGTTCTTC | CASSPAGTEQFF | . | TRBV5-1 | . | TRBJ2-1
TGTGCCAGTATCGAGAATAGCGGCTACACCGGGGAGCTGTTTTTT | CASIENSGYTGELFF | . | TRBV19 | . | TRBJ2-2
TGCGCCAGCAGCTTAGCACCCGGTCCGAGGGAGCTGTTTTTT | CASSLAPGPRELFF | . | TRBV5-1 | . | TRBJ2-2
TGTGCCAGCAGACTCGGGGGGGCCGTGGATACGCAGTATTTT | CASRLGGAVDTQYF | few | TRBV2 | TRBD2 | TRBJ2-3
TGTGCCAGCAGCTTAGTTCTTTTCGAGCAGTACTTC | CASSLVLFEQYF | . | TRBV7-2 | . | TRBJ2-7
TGCGCCAGCAGCCAAGGACAGCAAGAGACCCAGTACTTC | CASSQGQQETQYF | . | TRBV4-1 | . | TRBJ2-5